Reported below is one T cell receptor beta chain. The sample holds many counts of this clonotype. Its antigen is currently not known. Base qualities are not at hand, and no much larger clone is one base apart. Instrument used: Illumina HiSeq 2500. Quantitative 5'-RACE with molecular barcodes was the method used to prepare the TCR beta libraries. In the original analysis: A new computational method based on a probabilistic model of VDJ rearrangement was used to identify disease-linked TCR variants. The raw public reads went through TCRdb reprocessing: fastp at Q25, MiXCR clone calling, in-frame beta chains kept. All rows with the same CDR3 protein become a single entry with the most common DNA and genes. These V and J calls rely on TCRdb rather than the paper's analysis. Recorded for this sample are over 450,000 distinct CDR3 sequences; roughly 13% of them occurred a single time. Together, the top ten hold about 6.5% of the sample.

This record belongs to a study of CD8 T cells in ankylosing spondylitis (dated by TCRdb to 2016 to 2017). Study-level background: T cell receptor beta repertoires were profiled in healthy donors and ankylosing spondylitis patients so that disease-linked TCR variants could be found. Peripheral blood samples were taken, and synovial fluid was additionally collected from ankylosing spondylitis patients. The full study cohort comprised 20 to 30 ankylosing spondylitis patients and 110 or so healthy donors.

The CDR3 sequence holds 12 residues, the cysteine and phenylalanine included. Only the CDR3 DNA is retained, 36 bases long and in frame from the first base. CDR1 and CDR2 were assigned from the germline V gene as SQVTM and ANQGSEA. Between the V and J ends, shortened by 0 bases and 5 bases respectively, the junction contains 6 bases. Overall results and qualifications from the work: The disease-linked clones had a CD8+ phenotype and were found at relatively low frequencies in peripheral blood. Some TCR beta motif variants had previously been reported in synovial fluid and blood of reactive arthritis patients, which suggested common disease-initiation mechanisms. A TCR beta motif made up of several highly homologous amino acid variants appeared to be characteristic of blood from ankylosing spondylitis patients. The disease-linked clones were reported as significantly enriched in matched synovial fluid samples from ankylosing spondylitis patients.

The chain joins TRBV29-1 to TRBJ2-3; the D segment could be TRBD2, given 5 matching bases. The sample comprised blood, either unsorted or a sorted T cell fraction (not recorded which). This receptor was obtained from a male donor with ankylosing spondylitis. The CDR3 region: CSVEDGRDTQYF. The nucleotide sequence reads as follows: TGCAGCGTTGAAGATGGGAGAGATACGCAGTATTTT.